The 9 T cell receptor beta chains below were found in one sample sequenced in a study of blood T cell repertoires in COVID-19. Sequencing was performed with immunoSEQ multiplex PCR; in TCRdb, only in-frame clones are kept and a portion is missing. Of about 270,000 clones in the sample, around 81% are singletons; the top ten hold around 3%. The source material was peripheral blood. The origin of the receptors is a woman in her fifties or sixties with active or convalescent COVID-19.

The CDR3 bases are TGTGCCAGCAGCAAATGCTGGACTAGCGGGGGATCGTACAATGAGCAGTTCTTC. Translating it yields CASSKCWTSGGSYNEQFF. The chain links TRBV21-1 to TRBJ2-1; the table's TRBD2 call for D was not verified on the DNA. TRBV21-1 represents a pseudogene. The CDR3 has 18 residues.

The CDR3 loop reads CASSPAGRTITDTQYF. The CDR3 bases are TGTGCCAGCTCACCAGCGGGACGGACTATCACAGATACGCAGTATTTT. V is TRBV18 and J is TRBJ2-3, with D perhaps TRBD2 (6 bases). The length of the CDR3 is 16 residues. Trimming left V 2 bases short and J 2 bases short, with 14 bases between. The germline V gene encodes CDR1 KGHSH and CDR2 LQKENI.

A single count supports this clone. The rearrangement joins TRBV6-1 to TRBJ2-5; D may be TRBD2 (6 bases). The CDR3 loop spans 13 amino acids. CDR1 is MNHNS and CDR2 is SASEGT in the germline V gene. V lost 3 bases to trimming and J lost 3 bases, with 8 bases between them. CDR3 in amino acids: CASSESGEETQYF. CDR3 sequence (DNA): TGTGCCAGCAGTGAGTCGGGGGAAGAGACCCAGTACTTC.

In this sample, this clone turned up a few times. The gene calls are TRBV27 and TRBJ1-2; TRBD1 aligns across 7 bases. The germline V gene has CDR1 MNHEY and CDR2 SMNVEV (reference sequence). J gave up 3 bases and V 4 bases, and 8 bases lay outside the gene matches. The CDR3 length is 15 residues. The CDR3 DNA is TGTGCCAGCAGTTGGCGACAGGGCTCTTACTATGGCTACACCTTC. Its translation is CASSWRQGSYYGYTF.

In nucleotides, the CDR3 is TGCGCCAGCAGCAGGGACAGTATTGTAATGGAGATTGAAGCTTTCTTT. Its protein product is CASSRDSIVMEIEAFF. This chain links TRBV5-1 with TRBJ1-1, with 7 bases matching TRBD1. Germline lookup yields CDR1 SGHRS and CDR2 YFSETQ. The trim removed 4 bases at V and 7 bases at J, leaving 16 bases unmatched. This CDR3 region has 16 residues.

This clone was recorded a few times. The rearrangement joins TRBV11-2 to TRBJ2-2, with 13 bases fitting TRBD2. CDR1 is SGHAT, CDR2 FQNNGV, per germline. V shed 2 bases, J shed 1 base, and the junction held 4 bases outside the gene matches. This CDR3 region has 18 residues. CDR3 in DNA: TGTGCCAGCAGCTTACGGACTAGCGGGGGACTGAACACCGGGGAGCTGTTTTTT. This encodes CASSLRTSGGLNTGELFF. Combining the CDR3 with reference TRBV11-2 and TRBJ2-2 gives the whole variable domain EAGVAQSPRYKIIEKRQSVAFWCNPISGHATLYWYQQILGQGPKLLIQFQNNGVVDDSQLPKDRFSAERLKGVDSTLKIQPAKLEDSAVYLCASSLRTSGGLNTGELFFGEGSRLTVL.

The chain has TRBV19 and TRBJ2-2, with 8 bases matching TRBD1. The length of the CDR3 is 16 residues. V was clipped by 4 bases and J by 4 bases; unmatched bases: 8. Germline V CDR1 and CDR2: LNHDA, SQIVND (reference sequence). CDR3 amino acids: CASSTGQGGSTGELFF. CDR3 bases: TGTGCCAGTAGTACTGGACAGGGCGGAAGCACCGGGGAGCTGTTTTTT.

This clone was observed at least ten times. The genes are TRBV5-4 and TRBJ1-1; 12 bases are a match to TRBD1. The CDR3 length is 14 residues. CDR1 is SGHNT and CDR2 is YYREEE in the germline V gene (reference sequence). V trimming: 5 bases; J trimming: 5 bases; junction bases outside the gene matches: 4. CDR3 nucleotide sequence: TGTGCCAGCAGAGGGGACAGGGGGCAAACTGAAGCTTTCTTT. It codes for CASRGDRGQTEAFF.

V is TRBV19 and J is TRBJ1-2; TRBD1 might be the D (6 bases). Per the germline V gene, CDR1 is LNHDA and CDR2 is SQIVND (reference sequence). Trimming took 8 bases from V and 4 from J, leaving 11 bases between them. This CDR3 has 12 residues. DNA for the CDR3: TGTGCCAGTGTGGACAGCCCCTATGGCTACACCTTC. It yields the protein CASVDSPYGYTF.